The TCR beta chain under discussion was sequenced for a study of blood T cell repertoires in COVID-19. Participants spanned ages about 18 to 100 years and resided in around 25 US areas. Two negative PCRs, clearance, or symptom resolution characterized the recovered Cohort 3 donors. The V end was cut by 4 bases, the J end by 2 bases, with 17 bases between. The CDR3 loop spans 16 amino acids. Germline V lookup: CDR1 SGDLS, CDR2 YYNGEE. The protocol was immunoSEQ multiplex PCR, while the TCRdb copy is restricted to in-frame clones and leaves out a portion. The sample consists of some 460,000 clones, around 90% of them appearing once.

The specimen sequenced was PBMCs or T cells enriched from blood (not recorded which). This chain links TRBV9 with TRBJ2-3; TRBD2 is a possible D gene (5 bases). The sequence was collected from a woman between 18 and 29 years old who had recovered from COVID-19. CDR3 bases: TGTGCCAGCAGCTCTGGAGGTCCCGCTCTCACAGATACGCAGTATTTT. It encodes CASSSGGPALTDTQYF.